These T cell receptor beta chains were read from a single sample in a study of T cells after yellow fever vaccination. TCRdb independently ran MiXCR on the 5' RACE reads; one entry per CDR3 protein. Of under 550,000 distinct CDR3 sequences in the sample, 21% were seen once. The material sequenced was PBMCs, taken around 3 weeks after the first yellow fever vaccination. These receptors were collected from a young man who received the YFV17D yellow fever vaccine. CDR3s include the opening cysteine and the closing phenylalanine or tryptophan. D genes are given only for firm matches. Some rows mark clone size as missing; the rest say once, few, many or name a class of expanded clone.

CDR3nt	CDR3aa	v_gene	j_gene	d_gene	abundance
TGCAGTGCCCTAGCGGGGGGGCCTACAGATACGCAGTATTTT	CSALAGGPTDTQYF	TRBV20-1	TRBJ2-3	TRBD2	-
TGTGCCAGCAGCTTAGTGGGACTAGAAGAGACCCAGTACTTC	CASSLVGLEETQYF	TRBV7-9	TRBJ2-5	TRBD2	few
TGTGCCAGCAGTTCCGGGACTAGTAGAACAGATACGCAGTATTTT	CASSSGTSRTDTQYF	TRBV5-8	TRBJ2-3	TRBD2	-
TGTGCCAGCAGCACGAACAGGGGTGACTATGGCTACACCTTC	CASSTNRGDYGYTF	TRBV6-1	TRBJ1-2	TRBD1	-
TGTGCCAGCAGCTTAGGGACAGGATTCATCGCTGAAGCTTTCTTT	CASSLGTGFIAEAFF	TRBV7-9	TRBJ1-1	TRBD1	-
TGCGCCAGCAGGACCGGCAGCGGGGGTTCCGATGAGCAGTTCTTC	CASRTGSGGSDEQFF	TRBV10-2	TRBJ2-1	TRBD2	few
TGTGCCAGCAGCTTAGCGCCAAGTAGCGGGGGTAGCCTGTCCTACGAGCAGTACTTC	CASSLAPSSGGSLSYEQYF	TRBV7-2	TRBJ2-7	TRBD2	-
TGTGCCAGCAGTTCGACTAGCGGGGGGGCCTCCCAGGAGACCCAGTACTTC	CASSSTSGGASQETQYF	TRBV12-3/TRBV12-4	TRBJ2-5	TRBD2	-
TGTGCCATCAGCCCTATCGGGGGGCTAGGCACTGAAGCTTTCTTT	CAISPIGGLGTEAFF	TRBV10-3	TRBJ1-1	-	-
TGTGCCAGCAGCTTAGGGGCAGGGGCGATTGGGACCCAGCATTTT	CASSLGAGAIGTQHF	TRBV7-9	TRBJ1-5	-	few
TGTGCCAGCAGTTCTAACAGGGATGCTATCTCCTACAATGAGCAGTTCTTC	CASSSNRDAISYNEQFF	TRBV6-2/TRBV6-3	TRBJ2-1	-	few
TGTGCCAGCAGCTTAGACAGAAACTTCCAAGAGACCCAGTACTTC	CASSLDRNFQETQYF	TRBV7-6	TRBJ2-5	-	few
TGTGCCAGCAGCTTCTCCGGGACTAGCGGAAACGTGGACAATGAGCAGTTCTTC	CASSFSGTSGNVDNEQFF	TRBV11-1	TRBJ2-1	TRBD2	-